This TCR beta chain is drawn from a study of CD8+ T cells in alopecia areata listed by TCRdb under 2018. Concerning the study at large: The treated patients, all with moderate-to-severe alopecia areata, were enrolled in an open-label pilot trial of oral tofacitinib given at 5 to 10 mg twice daily. Tofacitinib was given for 6 to 18 months, followed by 6 months of follow-up off drug to assess delayed response and recurrence. For the treated patients, the SALT score, which quantifies what percentage of scalp surface area is affected, served as the measure of disease severity. The study used high-throughput TCRbeta sequencing to examine T cell clonal expansion in alopecia areata, in both the C3H/HeJ mouse model and human patients. Human TCRbeta sequencing covered scalp tissue and sorted CD4+ and CD8+ peripheral blood T cells from patchy and totalis/universalis alopecia areata patients and healthy controls. Tofacitinib-treated patients had biopsies at baseline and at 4 and 24 weeks of treatment, with a later scalp biopsy in several patients. Clonality in the scalp was compared among normal scalp (n=4), patchy alopecia areata scalp (n=8), and alopecia totalis/universalis scalp (n=8). RNA was extracted with the PAXgene miRNA kit for fixed scalp, the miRNeasy kit for PBMCs, and the RNeasy kit for mouse skin. TCRbeta CDR3 regions were amplified by immunoSEQ multiplex PCR with 35 Vbeta forward and 13 Jbeta reverse primers. Findings and caveats that apply to the study as a whole: Shared TCR sequences between patients were less evident than in mice, which may be partly attributable to HLA diversity in the patient population. Because the treated cohort was small and included a single nonresponder, larger studies are needed to assess links between baseline CD8+ expansion and response. During tofacitinib treatment, many expanded lesional clones stuck around in both scalp and blood, and this persistence may partly explain why relapse happens after treatment is stopped. Scalp TCR repertoire analysis is complicated because resident alphabeta T cells in normal human skin are also sequenced, whereas mouse skin is dominated by gammadelta T cells. Compared with normal scalp, lesional scalp had higher clonality and more expanded CD8+ clones, particularly in alopecia totalis/universalis, a pattern that suggests antigenic drive. Scalp clonality and the number of expanded CD8+ clones among the top 100 scalp clones were significantly decreased by tofacitinib.

Preparation of the library involved the immunoSEQ multiplex PCR assay. For TCR sequencing, RNA was extracted from every sample and reverse transcribed into cDNA to serve as template. SuperScript III was used for first-strand cDNA synthesis, primed with a 2:1 mix of oligo-dT and random hexamers. A synthetic immune receptor repertoire was used to gauge amplification bias, and whatever bias remained was removed computationally. On the study's bioinformatics: Raw reads were preprocessed to remove errors, and CDR3 was defined by IMGT conventions from the conserved cysteine to phenylalanine. Clonality was computed as 1 minus the Shannon entropy, with the entropy normalized by log2 of the number of productive unique TCRs. Scalp TCRbeta sequences were cross-referenced with sorted blood CD4 and CD8 repertoires so that the CD4 or CD8 identity of scalp clones could be inferred. TCRdb obtained this table from immuneACCESS and retained in-frame rearrangements with V and J assigned. These tables miss some clones; where compared with another copy, unresolved V genes account for less than half of the shortfall, and the remainder is unexplained. That table is the source of V, J and clone size, and D and trimming were worked out from the DNA. The table for this sample lists 200,000 to 250,000 clones; approximately 38% of them were counted only once. The ten largest clones represent 0.48% of the sample.

In the case of this clone: Its antigen is not yet known. It has no much larger one-base neighbor in the sample; base qualities were not kept.

Taken with the paper, the label for treatment or condition translates to: oral pan-JAK inhibitor, 5-10 mg twice daily. Lesional scalp punch biopsies and peripheral blood were collected from alopecia areata patients. PBMCs were separated by density centrifugation and stained for CD3, CD4 and CD8, after which CD4+ and CD8+ T cells were sorted on a FACSAria. The CDR3 holds 12 amino acids from the cysteine to the phenylalanine. The retained sequence is limited to the CDR3, 36 bases, with the frame set at the first base. CDR1 SGHTA and CDR2 FQGNSA were looked up in the germline V gene. V is shortened by 3 bases, J by 8 bases, and the region joining them spans 8 bases.

Rearrangement joined TRBV7-2 to TRBJ2-1; TRBD2 could be the D gene, as 5 bases match. The clonotype comes from a human donor with alopecia areata. The source material was CD4+ T cells sorted from blood, sampled at roughly week 30, from a patient treated with tofacitinib. At the DNA level, the sequence is TGTGCCAGCAGCTTGCGGGTCGATGAGCAGTTCTTC. This translates into CASSLRVDEQFF.